The T cell receptor beta chain described here comes from a study of T cell changes during pregnancy in multiple sclerosis. The method was immunoSEQ multiplex PCR; TCRdb's version includes in-frame clones alone and lacks a portion of them. Altogether approximately 46,000 clones are present, around nine tenths being singletons, with the ten largest covering 0.35% to 0.45%. V lost 0 bases, J lost 1 base, and 19 bases lay in between. The CDR3 runs to 18 residues. The germline V gene has CDR1 SGDLS and CDR2 YYNGEE. The starting material was CD4+ T cells from peripheral blood mononuclear cells, obtained after pregnancy. This sequence joins TRBV9 and TRBJ2-5; D perhaps matches TRBD2 (6 bases). This clonotype originated in a female donor with multiple sclerosis, enrolled in a pregnancy study. CDR3 in DNA: TGTGCCAGCAGCGTAGCCGCGGCAACTAGCAAGTTCCAAGAGACCCAGTACTTC. This translates into CASSVAAATSKFQETQYF.